The 19 T cell receptor beta chains reported below all come from one sample, sequenced in a study of T cell clonality in common variable immunodeficiency. The protocol was immunoSEQ multiplex PCR, while the TCRdb copy is restricted to in-frame clones and leaves out a portion. The data show about 43,000 clones, with none appearing a single time. Sequenced sample: peripheral blood mononuclear cells. These receptors originate from a person between 18 and 70 years old in good health.

This clone has a count of ten or more. Read data end 3 residues before the CDR3 end; the end is taken from the germline J gene. This chain links TRBV7-9 with TRBJ2-7, with D perhaps matching TRBD1 (6 bases). The CDR3 totals 14 residues. From germline, CDR1 is SEHNR and CDR2 FQNEAQ (reference sequence). V was shortened by 5 bases and J by 2 bases, with 13 bases between the two germline ends. CDR3 sequence: CASSPGQSAYEQYF. Partial CDR3 DNA: TGTGCCAGCAGCCCCGGACAGTCTGCCTACGAG.

The table lists this clone with many counts. The CDR3 goes on 3 residues after the read ends, and that part is filled in from the germline J gene. The V and J genes are TRBV2 and TRBJ2-3; 12 positions match TRBD2. The junction had 1 base not matched to a gene; V was cut back by 6 bases and J by 0 bases. This CDR3 spans 15 amino acids. The germline gives CDR1 SNHLY, CDR2 FYNNEI. The part of the CDR3 DNA that was read is TGTGCCAGCAGGCTAGCGGGGGGGAGCACAGATACG. The encoded protein is CASRLAGGSTDT. In full, the CDR3 reads CASRLAGGSTDTQYF. The complete variable domain, with remaining parts taken from reference TRBV2 and TRBJ2-3, reads EPEVTQTPSHQVTQMGQEVILRCVPISNHLYFYWYRQILGQKVEFLVSFYNNEISEKSEIFDDQFSVERPDGSNFTLKIRSTKLEDSAMYFCASRLAGGSTDTQYFGPGTRLTVL.

This clone was observed at least ten times. The CDR3 goes on 3 residues after the read ends, and that part is filled in from the germline J gene. This chain connects TRBV30 to TRBJ1-6; 11 bases align to TRBD1. Germline V gives CDR1 GTSNPN, CDR2 SVGIG (reference sequence). V gave up 3 bases and J gave up 8 bases; unmatched junction bases: 3. The length of the CDR3 is 14 residues. CDR3 region: CAWRRGQGDSPLHF. The part of the CDR3 DNA that was read is TGTGCCTGGAGACGGGGACAGGGGGATTCACCC.

This clone was seen many times. The read is 3 residues too short to cover the CDR3 end, so that end is filled in from the germline J gene. The chain recombines TRBV20-1 with TRBJ1-4; D is uncertain. The CDR3 spans 15 residues. Germline V CDR1 and CDR2: DFQATT, SNEGSKA (reference sequence). V was cut by 2 bases and J by 0 bases, with 10 bases left in between. The sequenced CDR3 bases are TGCAGTGCTAGATCGGCGGGCCCAACTAATGAAAAA. Translating gives CSARSAGPTNEK. The entire CDR3 sequence reads CSARSAGPTNEKLFF.

This clone was detected ten times or more. The CDR3 end falls 3 residues outside the read, so it is completed with the germline J gene. This chain links TRBV7-3 with TRBJ1-2; TRBD1 might be the D (5 bases). The CDR3 is 13 residues long. Trimming took off 2 bases at V and 6 bases at J, with 10 bases between the two ends. Germline loops: CDR1 SGHTA, CDR2 FQGTGA. Partial CDR3 DNA: TGTGCCAGCAGCTTAGCAGGGAGGGATGGC. Residues: CASSLAGRDG. The CDR3 as a whole reads CASSLAGRDGYTF.

This clone was counted ten times or more. The CDR3 end lies 3 residues beyond the end of the read and is filled in from the germline J gene. The V call is TRBV6-2 or TRBV6-3, the J call TRBJ2-2; D not certain. V lost 11 bases and J 2 bases, leaving 9 bases between the germline ends. Germline V CDR1 and CDR2: MNHEY, SVGEGT. The CDR3 consists of 12 residues. The CDR3 region is CASWPNTGELFF. The CDR3 DNA, read in part, is TGTGCCTCCTGGCCCAACACCGGGGAG.

This clone was seen ten or more times. Partial CDR3 DNA: TGCGCCAGCAGCTTGGAGGGACTGAATCAAATTGAA. Protein sequence: CASSLEGLNQIE. The complete CDR3 reads CASSLEGLNQIEAFF. J is TRBJ1-1 and V is TRBV5-1; TRBD1 might be the D (5 bases). The read comes to an end 3 residues before the CDR3 does, leaving the germline J gene to fill in the end. Per germline, CDR1 SGHRS and CDR2 YFSETQ. Trimming left V 0 bases short and J 7 bases short, with 16 bases between. This CDR3 has 15 residues. The full variable domain, rest sourced from reference TRBV5-1 and TRBJ1-1, is KAGVTQTPRYLIKTRGQQVTLSCSPISGHRSVSWYQQTPGQGLQFLFEYFSETQRNKGNFPGRFSGRQFSNSRSEMNVSTLELGDSALYLCASSLEGLNQIEAFFGQGTRLTVV.

In this sample, this clone turned up many times. Sequencing ends 3 residues short of the CDR3 end; the germline J gene provides the rest. The chain uses TRBV30 and TRBJ1-5, with TRBD1 identical over 9 bases. CDR1 is GTSNPN and CDR2 is SVGIG in the germline V gene (reference sequence). Germline trimming cut 3 bases from V and 4 bases from J; bases unmatched to any gene: 19. The CDR3 is 19 amino acids. CDR3 bases read: TGTGCCTGGAGCCCTAACAGGGGGCTGAGCCCTTTGGGTAATCAGCCC. It specifies CAWSPNRGLSPLGNQP. The whole CDR3 protein is CAWSPNRGLSPLGNQPQHF. The whole variable domain, filled in from reference TRBV30 and TRBJ1-5, reads SQTIHQWPATLVQPVGSPLSLECTVEGTSNPNLYWYRQAAGRGLQLLFYSVGIGQISSEVPQNLSASRPQDRQFILSSKKLLLSDSGFYLCAWSPNRGLSPLGNQPQHFGDGTRLSIL.

This clone has ten or more counts. The read comes to an end 3 residues before the CDR3 does, leaving the germline J gene to fill in the end. This chain links TRBV4-2 with TRBJ2-1, with TRBD2 matching over 8 bases. This CDR3 is 16 amino acids long. The germline V gene encodes CDR1 LGHNA and CDR2 YNFKEQ. The V gene end was trimmed by 4 bases and the J gene end by 4 bases; junction bases not matched to a gene: 9. CDR3 protein: CASSPDLAGWYNEQFF. The covered CDR3 bases are TGTGCCAGCAGCCCCGACCTAGCGGGTTGGTACAATGAG.

This clone was picked up many times. The CDR3 end is not reached by the read, which stops 3 residues before it; the germline J gene fills it in. This chain joins TRBV18 and TRBJ2-3; 11 bases align to TRBD2. V lost 3 bases to trimming and J lost 6 bases; unmatched junction nucleotides: 2. The CDR3 has 14 amino acids. The V gene's germline CDR1 is KGHSH and CDR2 LQKENI. The CDR3 bases that were read are TGTGCCAGCTCACCGACTAGCGGGGTCGATACG. As protein: CASSPTSGVDT. The full CDR3 reads CASSPTSGVDTQYF.

This clone has ten or more counts. The read stops 3 residues short of the end of the CDR3; the missing end is completed from the germline J gene. The V gene is TRBV7-9, the J gene TRBJ1-1, with D maybe TRBD1 (6 bases). CDR3 size: 14 residues. The germline V gene encodes CDR1 SEHNR and CDR2 FQNEAQ (reference sequence). This CDR3 is CASSPGRGGPEAFF. Incomplete CDR3 DNA: TGTGCCAGCAGCCCCGGAAGGGGGGGCCCCGAA.

This clone came up many times. The CDR3 end falls 3 residues outside the read, so it is completed with the germline J gene. The chain recombines TRBV4-2 with TRBJ2-1; 14 bases fit TRBD2. Trimming cost V 3 bases and J 3 bases; bases outside gene matches: 16. The germline CDR1 and CDR2 sequences are LGHNA and YNFKEQ. The CDR3 extends over 21 amino acids. CDR3 bases read: TGTGCCAGCAGCCACCCCTCCCCGACTAGCGGGGGGGCGGTAAACTACAATGAG. This codes for CASSHPSPTSGGAVNYNE. The whole CDR3 region reads CASSHPSPTSGGAVNYNEQFF.

This clone has ten or more counts. The read terminates 3 residues ahead of where the CDR3 ends, so the germline J gene completes it. The gene calls are TRBV5-1 and TRBJ2-7; no definite D call. Looked up from germline, CDR1 is SGHRS and CDR2 is YFSETQ. This CDR3 is 13 amino acids long. Trimming took off 2 bases at V and 3 bases at J, with 9 bases between the two ends. CDR3 DNA, as far as it was read: TGCGCCAGCAGCTTTGACATCGACTACGAG. It yields the protein CASSFDIDYE. The whole CDR3 sequence reads CASSFDIDYEQYF.

This clone showed up many times. CDR3 sequence: CASSFLPGGSYEQYF. CDR3 bases read: TGTGCCAGCAGCTTCCTCCCGGGTGGCTCCTACGAG. The gene calls are TRBV5-6 and TRBJ2-7; no reliable D call. The DNA ends 3 residues before the CDR3 does, and the rest of the CDR3 is filled in from the germline J gene. Trimming left V 2 bases short and J 0 bases short, with 12 bases between. The CDR3 totals 15 residues. CDR1 is SGHDT, CDR2 YYEEEE, per germline.

In its sample, this clone was seen many times. Read data end 3 residues before the CDR3 end; the end is taken from the germline J gene. V usage is TRBV30 and J usage is TRBJ2-7; D not resolved. The CDR3 length is 13 residues. Germline CDR1 reads GTSNPN; CDR2 reads SVGIG (reference sequence). V lost 0 bases and J 3 bases, leaving 9 bases between the germline ends. The CDR3 is CAWSVYSYYEQYF. The part of the CDR3 DNA that was read is TGTGCCTGGAGTGTCTATAGCTACTACGAG.

This clone was detected many times. The CDR3 bases that were read are TGTGCCAGCAGAGATAGTAGTTACAATGAG. As protein: CASRDSSYNE. The CDR3 in full is CASRDSSYNEQFF. The chain employs TRBV2 and TRBJ2-1, with D hard to call. The read terminates 3 residues before the CDR3 end, so the remaining end is supplied by the germline J gene. Germline V gene lookup returns CDR1 SNHLY and CDR2 FYNNEI. The CDR3 extends over 13 amino acids. V was trimmed by 6 bases and J by 4 bases, leaving 10 bases between them.

This clone occurred many times. The read gets to within 3 residues of the CDR3 end, and the germline J gene fills in the rest. The chain carries TRBV11-2 and TRBJ2-1, with D perhaps matching TRBD1 (5 bases). The germline CDR1 and CDR2 sequences are SGHAT and FQNNGV. The CDR3 sequence is 14 residues long. V gave up 5 bases and J gave up 9 bases, with 17 bases separating them. CDR3 bases read: TGTGCCAGCAGCCCTGCGGAAGGGGCCGGTGAG. Translated: CASSPAEGAGE. The CDR3, in full, reads CASSPAEGAGEQFF.

This clone was counted at least ten times. The CDR3 goes on 3 residues after the read ends, and that part is filled in from the germline J gene. This chain connects TRBV2 to TRBJ2-1, with a weak D call TRBD2 (5 bases). V lost 7 bases and J 4 bases, leaving 11 bases between the germline ends. Per germline, CDR1 SNHLY and CDR2 FYNNEI. This CDR3 contains 13 residues. CDR3 bases read: TGTGCCAGCATAAGCGGCACTTACAATGAG. Its protein is CASISGTYNE. In full, the CDR3 is CASISGTYNEQFF.

This clone was observed many times. The CDR3 extends 3 residues past the end of the read, so its final part is completed from the germline J gene. The chain uses TRBV5-1 and TRBJ2-5; TRBD1 aligns across 8 bases. Germline V lookup: CDR1 SGHRS, CDR2 YFSETQ. This CDR3 comprises 15 residues. With V trimmed by 4 bases and J by 4 bases, 9 bases remained unmatched. This chain's CDR3 is CASSPPDRAGETQYF. Partial CDR3 DNA: TGCGCCAGCAGCCCACCGGACAGGGCGGGAGAGACC.